The 10 T cell receptor beta chains given below trace back to one sample, sequenced in a study of blood T cells in healthy people across ages. Then a second PCR, running roughly 7 to 11 cycles, was carried out with a sample-barcoded 5' primer and a J-beta primer mix. MiXCR, applied by TCRdb to the 5' RACE reads, yields one record per CDR3 protein. The sample lists some 900,000 distinct CDR3 sequences, roughly 50% seen once, with about an eighth in the top ten. What was sequenced was blood. Every receptor here comes from a man aged 25-45 years in good health.

This clonotype was counted only a few times. The chain uses TRBV28 and TRBJ1-2; a weak D match, TRBD1 (6 bases). CDR1 and CDR2 from the germline V gene are MDHEN and SYDVKM. V shed 1 base and J shed 8 bases, with 11 bases lying between them. This CDR3 is built from 13 residues. CDR3 region: CASSLSGGVGYTF. DNA of the CDR3: TGTGCCAGCAGTTTATCCGGGGGCGTCGGCTACACCTTC.

Only a few counts were recorded for this clonotype. The V call is TRBV12-3 or TRBV12-4, the J call TRBJ1-5; D uncertain. Trimming cost V 5 bases and J 2 bases, with 16 bases left between them. The CDR3 extends over 16 amino acids. CDR3 nucleotides: TGTGCCAGCAGTCCTGCGGTAGTGGGAGGCAATCAGCCCCAGCATTTT. Its translation is CASSPAVVGGNQPQHF.

This clonotype has only one observation. The chain has TRBV5-1 and TRBJ2-1; D is tentatively TRBD1 or TRBD2 (6 bases each). With 1 base removed from V and 10 bases from J, the gap between germline ends came to 15 bases. Germline CDR1 and CDR2: SGHRS and YFSETQ. This CDR3 is 14 amino acids long. The CDR3 nucleotides read TGCGCCAGCAGCTTGTTAATGGGGGGCTACGAGCAGTTCTTC. It translates to CASSLLMGGYEQFF.

Only a few counts were recorded for this clonotype. The chain has TRBV3-1 and TRBJ1-1; D gene uncertain. V was clipped by 4 bases and J by 1 base, with 19 bases between them. Per the germline V gene, CDR1 is LGHDT and CDR2 is YNNKEL (reference sequence). This CDR3 is 17 amino acids long. The DNA of the CDR3 is TGTGCCAGCAGCCGTAGTGACCCGACGCTCGGGAACACTGAAGCTTTCTTT. As protein: CASSRSDPTLGNTEAFF.

V is TRBV7-2 and J is TRBJ1-4, with D maybe TRBD1 (5 bases). The CDR3 has 17 amino acids. The germline CDR1 and CDR2 sequences are SGHTA and FQGNSA. Trimming took 1 base from V and 3 from J, leaving 15 bases between them. DNA of the CDR3: TGTGCCAGCAGCTTAGGGGGAATCGGGGCGCCTAATGAAAAACTGTTTTTT. Translation gives CASSLGGIGAPNEKLFF.

This clonotype was found a few times. The chain has TRBV4-1 and TRBJ2-7; TRBD1 aligns across 9 bases. Germline V gene sequence: CDR1 MGHRA, CDR2 YSYEKL. V was clipped by 0 bases and J by 5 bases; unmatched bases: 11. This CDR3 spans 17 amino acids. For the CDR3, the DNA is TGCGCCAGCAGCCAAGAACCGGGACAGGGTTTTGTCGACGAGCAGTACTTC. Its translation is CASSQEPGQGFVDEQYF.

This clonotype was counted only a few times. The CDR3 nucleotides read TGTGCCGGCCTAGTTCCAACGCAGTATTTT. It specifies CAGLVPTQYF. The chain recombines TRBV6-5 with TRBJ2-3; D remains unclear. CDR3 length equals 10 residues. The V gene lost 11 bases and the J gene lost 9 bases, with 12 bases spanning the gap. Germline assignment: CDR1 MNHEY and CDR2 SVGAGI.

Worth noting for this clonotype: The junction does not match germline at one end; this may be a read error. The CDR3, as DNA: TGTGCCGGCAGCCAAGGAAGCGGTGCGACTACTCCTGAGTATTTT. As protein: CAGSQGSGATTPEYF. V gene TRBV14 combines with J gene TRBJ2-3; TRBD2 might be the D (5 bases). Germline V gene data show CDR1 as SGHDN and CDR2 as FVKESK. The CDR3 length is 15 residues.

This clonotype has a handful of counts. The chain is built from TRBV4-3 and TRBJ2-3; D is unresolved. Trimming took off 0 bases at V and 0 bases at J, with 7 bases between the two ends. The CDR3 extends over 15 amino acids. CDR1 LGHNA and CDR2 YSLEER come from the germline V gene. In DNA form, the CDR3 reads TGCGCCAGCAGCCAAGATCTATACAGCACAGATACGCAGTATTTT. Encoded protein: CASSQDLYSTDTQYF.

This clonotype was detected only a few times. The chain recombines TRBV12-3 or TRBV12-4 with TRBJ2-5; 7 bases agree with TRBD1. This CDR3 comprises 14 residues. The V and J ends lost 5 bases and 1 base, in that order; junction bases with no gene match: 4. CDR3 coding DNA: TGTGCCAGCAGTCCAGGACAGGTCCAAGAGACCCAGTACTTC. It specifies CASSPGQVQETQYF.